Sequencing of this T cell receptor (beta chain) was carried out in a study of T cell responses to AZD1222 COVID-19 vaccine. Turning to this clone: Its target is not known.

Measured with immunoSEQ multiplex PCR; TCRdb has only the in-frame clones, and not every one. The table records 120,000 to 150,000 clones, about 93% of them present only once. V lost 5 bases to trimming and J lost 4 bases; unmatched junction nucleotides: 14. Per the germline V gene, CDR1 is SGHVS and CDR2 is FNYEAQ. The CDR3 is 16 amino acids. Study-wide findings and caveats: Across spike, vaccine-associated CD4 TCRs were found, dominant at 160-218 and 743-854. At baseline, just a handful of AZD1222 recipients tested seropositive. Donor demographics were predominantly white British with a female majority; clonal diversity may be underestimated.

This specimen was peripheral blood, taken 28 days after the second AZD1222 dose. J is TRBJ2-7 and V is TRBV7-6, with TRBD1 matching over 7 bases. This TCR was sampled from an adult who received the AZD1222 COVID-19 vaccine. CDR3 bases: TGTGCCAGCAGCCCTCTATTCGGGACAGCCAGATACGAGCAGTACTTC. Translated: CASSPLFGTARYEQYF.